This T cell receptor (beta chain) was recovered during a study of blood T cell repertoires in COVID-19. Across the study: Samples taken during acute and convalescent COVID-19 were collected in the United States, Italy and Spain. The analysed material was cDNA or gDNA that came from T cells, B-cell-depleted T cells, or PBMCs.

In the authors' methods: Reference gene primer amplification gave estimated nucleated cell counts. The data were produced by immunoSEQ multiplex PCR, yet TCRdb's version contains in-frame clones alone and is incomplete. V and J calls and clone size are given by that table; D and trimming were obtained from the DNA. The sample lists approximately 150,000 clones; nearly 90% were seen once. After removal of 3 bases from V and 7 bases from J, the junction contained 7 bases not matched to a gene. The germline V gene has CDR1 SGHNT and CDR2 YENEEA. The CDR3 extends over 15 amino acids. The TCR comes from a man in his sixties or seventies with acute or convalescent COVID-19. The sample consisted of peripheral blood. The rearrangement links TRBV11-3 to TRBJ2-1; 9 nucleotides align to TRBD2. The CDR3: CASSFRAGGSNEQFF. The CDR3 coding sequence is TGTGCCAGCAGCTTTAGAGCGGGGGGTAGTAATGAGCAGTTCTTC. The full variable domain, its missing parts supplied by reference TRBV11-3 and TRBJ2-1, is EAGVVQSPRYKIIEKKQPVAFWCNPISGHNTLYWYLQNLGQGPELLIRYENEEAVDDSQLPKDRFSAERLKGVDSTLKIQPAELGDSAVYLCASSFRAGGSNEQFFGPGTRLTVL.